This TCR beta chain was identified in a study of blood T cell repertoires in COVID-19. At the level of the study: The analysed material was cDNA or gDNA that came from T cells, B-cell-depleted T cells, or PBMCs.

A Seattle source enrolled patients during active infection and followed them longitudinally. Germline trimming cut 3 bases from V and 9 bases from J; bases unmatched to any gene: 7. The CDR3 covers 14 residues. The germline V gene encodes CDR1 GTSNPN and CDR2 SVGIG (reference sequence). Authors' methods: Reference gene primer amplification yielded estimated nucleated cell counts. The table came from immunoSEQ multiplex PCR; TCRdb's copy has only in-frame clones and leaves some out. V and J calls and clone size are as listed in that table; D and trimming were resolved from the DNA. The sample contains fewer than 200,000 clones, around nine tenths of which appear only once.

The chain is built from TRBV30 and TRBJ1-6; 8 bases align to TRBD1. The TCR was taken from a woman in her seventies with COVID-19, enrolled during active disease. The sample was peripheral blood. In DNA form, the CDR3 reads TGTGCCTGGAGCACAGGGGGTACTAGTTCACCCCTCCACTTT. As protein: CAWSTGGTSSPLHF.